The rows below give T cell receptor beta chains drawn from one sample of a study of yellow fever vaccine responses in identical twins. TCRdb analysed the RT-PCR reads with MiXCR anew, one entry per CDR3 protein. Found here are 30,000 to 35,000 distinct CDR3 sequences, about 63% of them singletons; the top ten hold 4.5%. The specimen comprised T cells from blood (PBMCs), unsorted or a sorted subset (not recorded which), sampled before or after yellow fever vaccination (not recorded which). The source is a woman between 18 and 29 years old who received the yellow fever vaccine. The CDR3 runs from the conserved cysteine through the conserved F or W. D genes are given only for firm matches. Rows give clone size only sometimes, using once, few, many, or a class for an expanded clone.

DNA | CDR3 | D | J | V | size
TGTGCCACCAGCAGAGATAATGGCTACACCTTC | CATSRDNGYTF | NA | TRBJ1-2 | TRBV15 | NA
TGTGCCAGCAGTTTACTAGCGGACAGCTCCTACGAGCAGTACTTC | CASSLLADSSYEQYF | TRBD2 | TRBJ2-7 | TRBV11-2 | NA
TGTGCCAGCAGCTTAGACACCACAACTAATGAAAAACTGTTTTTT | CASSLDTTTNEKLFF | NA | TRBJ1-4 | TRBV11-2 | NA
TGTGCCAGCAGTCCGATATATTATGGCTACACCTTC | CASSPIYYGYTF | NA | TRBJ1-2 | TRBV5-8 | NA
TGTGCCAGCAGTTTTGGAGTAAGGGAGGCCTATGGCTACACCTTC | CASSFGVREAYGYTF | NA | TRBJ1-2 | TRBV12-3/TRBV12-4 | NA
TGTGCCAGCAGCCAAGATCAGGAACCCGAGCAGTACTTC | CASSQDQEPEQYF | NA | TRBJ2-7 | TRBV4-2 | NA
TGTGCCAGCAGCTCTGAGCACCAAGGGGAGACCCAGTACTTC | CASSSEHQGETQYF | NA | TRBJ2-5 | TRBV11-1 | NA
TGTGCCAGCAGCTTGGGACAGGGGTTCTACAATGAGCAGTTCTTC | CASSLGQGFYNEQFF | TRBD1 | TRBJ2-1 | TRBV7-3 | NA
TGTGCCAGCAGTTGGGACAGCTCTTATGGCTACACCTTC | CASSWDSSYGYTF | TRBD1 | TRBJ1-2 | TRBV6-5 | few
TGTGCCAGCAGCTTAGTTGGCCTATCCTACGAGCAGTACTTC | CASSLVGLSYEQYF | NA | TRBJ2-7 | TRBV7-8 | few
TGTGCCATCAGTGACTCGGGACGGTTGAACACTGAAGCTTTCTTT | CAISDSGRLNTEAFF | NA | TRBJ1-1 | TRBV10-3 | NA
TGTGCCAGTAGAACGGGACAGGCCCACTACAATGAGCAGTTCTTC | CASRTGQAHYNEQFF | TRBD1 | TRBJ2-1 | TRBV19 | NA
TGTGCCAGCAGCCAAGATATGGATAGCAATCAGCCCCAGCATTTT | CASSQDMDSNQPQHF | NA | TRBJ1-5 | TRBV3-1 | few
TGTGCCACCAGCTTTAGGACGGACGACTATGGCTACACCTTC | CATSFRTDDYGYTF | NA | TRBJ1-2 | TRBV15 | few
TGTGCCACCTCGGCTAGCGGGATCAATGAGCAGTTCTTC | CATSASGINEQFF | TRBD2 | TRBJ2-1 | TRBV7-3 | NA
TGTGCCAGCGGGCCGGAAATCAATCAGCCCCAGCATTTT | CASGPEINQPQHF | NA | TRBJ1-5 | TRBV15 | NA
TGTGCCAGCAGTTATTTCACGACAGCCACCAGCACAGATACGCAGTATTTT | CASSYFTTATSTDTQYF | NA | TRBJ2-3 | TRBV6-5 | NA
TGCGCCAGCAGCCAGGGGGAAACTGAAGCTTTCTTT | CASSQGETEAFF | NA | TRBJ1-1 | TRBV4-1 | few
TGCGCCAGCAGCGCAGGGTCTTCAACTAATGAAAAACTGTTTTTT | CASSAGSSTNEKLFF | NA | TRBJ1-4 | TRBV5-1 | NA
TGTGCCAGCAGCTTAGTTGGATCGGCGGGCTGGGGGGATGAGCAGTTCTTC | CASSLVGSAGWGDEQFF | NA | TRBJ2-1 | TRBV7-9 | NA
TGTGCCAGCAGTGATGAGTCCTACGAGCAGTACTTC | CASSDESYEQYF | NA | TRBJ2-7 | TRBV2 | NA
TGTGCCAGCAGTTACTCGAAAGGGGCCCCCTATGGCTACACCTTC | CASSYSKGAPYGYTF | NA | TRBJ1-2 | TRBV6-5 | NA
TGCGCCAGCAGATCTAGCGGGAGTCTCCACGAGCAGTACTTC | CASRSSGSLHEQYF | TRBD2 | TRBJ2-7 | TRBV5-1 | NA
TGTGCCAGCAGCTGGCAGGCTAAAAGCTCCTACGAGCAGTACTTC | CASSWQAKSSYEQYF | NA | TRBJ2-7 | TRBV11-3 | few
TGTGCCAGCACCCAGGGGACTGGATCCTACAATGAGCAGTTCTTC | CASTQGTGSYNEQFF | NA | TRBJ2-1 | TRBV2 | once
TGTGCCAGCAGCCCTCCGTCGGGCTTCAACTACAATGAGCAGTTCTTC | CASSPPSGFNYNEQFF | NA | TRBJ2-1 | TRBV5-6 | NA
TGTGCCAGCAGTCGCAGGGGAGGAGAGACCCAGTACTTC | CASSRRGGETQYF | NA | TRBJ2-5 | TRBV6-1 | NA
TGTGCCAGCAGCCCTCAGACTAGCGGGAGGGGGTACAATGAGCAGTTCTTC | CASSPQTSGRGYNEQFF | TRBD2 | TRBJ2-1 | TRBV11-1 | few
TGCGCCAGCAGTGAGCGACAGGGGTTCGATGAGCAGTTCTTC | CASSERQGFDEQFF | TRBD1 | TRBJ2-1 | TRBV10-1 | NA
TGCAGCGTTTCTGGGGCCAACGTCCTGACTTTC | CSVSGANVLTF | NA | TRBJ2-6 | TRBV29-1 | NA
TGTGCCAGCAGTTTTATTCGAGGGACTGGAAACACCATATATTTT | CASSFIRGTGNTIYF | NA | TRBJ1-3 | TRBV12-3/TRBV12-4 | few
TGTGCCAGCAGCTTAGGCCTGGGCGCAGATACGCAGTATTTT | CASSLGLGADTQYF | NA | TRBJ2-3 | TRBV11-1 | NA
TGTGCCAGCAGCCAAGAAGGTAGCGGGAGCTGGGGGACAGATACGCAGTATTTT | CASSQEGSGSWGTDTQYF | TRBD2 | TRBJ2-3 | TRBV3-1 | NA
TGTGCCAGCAGCTTGTACTGGACCCTATCGTGGAACGAGCAGTACTTC | CASSLYWTLSWNEQYF | NA | TRBJ2-7 | TRBV5-6 | NA
TGTGCCAGCCTACGCCGAACAGCGAACACCGGGGAGCTGTTTTTT | CASLRRTANTGELFF | NA | TRBJ2-2 | TRBV11-3 | NA
TGTGCCAGCAGCTCAGCTTCCGGGGTGACGGAGCAGTTCTTC | CASSSASGVTEQFF | NA | TRBJ2-1 | TRBV7-1 | NA
TGTGCCATCAGTACAGGGTCGTCTAATGAAAAACTGTTTTTT | CAISTGSSNEKLFF | NA | TRBJ1-4 | TRBV10-3 | NA